This T cell receptor (beta chain) was recovered during a study of PD-L1 blockade in urothelial cancer. Study details: Between 0 and 3 prior chemotherapy regimens had been given to patients. The researchers analyzed blood 3 weeks (second dose) and 6 weeks after treatment start. Overall study results and limits: Having blood TCR clonality under the median before treatment predicted better survival.

Produced via immunoSEQ multiplex PCR; TCRdb's table is partial and in-frame only. The sample holds approximately 38,000 clones, less than 90% seen once. Indicated time point: peripheral blood 6 weeks after treatment start. A note on this clone: No antigen is known for it.

The V and J ends lost 5 bases and 0 bases respectively, with 15 bases between them. Per germline, CDR1 SGHNT and CDR2 YYREEE (reference sequence). CDR3 length: 16 residues. The material sequenced was PBMCs, taken around atezolizumab (anti-PD-L1) treatment. The chain carries TRBV5-4 and TRBJ1-3; D not resolved. The TCR was taken from a man between 60 and 70 years old with urothelial cancer. The CDR3 DNA follows: TGTGCCAGCAGTCTTAACAGAGAATTCTCTGGAAACACCATATATTTT. Its translation is CASSLNREFSGNTIYF.